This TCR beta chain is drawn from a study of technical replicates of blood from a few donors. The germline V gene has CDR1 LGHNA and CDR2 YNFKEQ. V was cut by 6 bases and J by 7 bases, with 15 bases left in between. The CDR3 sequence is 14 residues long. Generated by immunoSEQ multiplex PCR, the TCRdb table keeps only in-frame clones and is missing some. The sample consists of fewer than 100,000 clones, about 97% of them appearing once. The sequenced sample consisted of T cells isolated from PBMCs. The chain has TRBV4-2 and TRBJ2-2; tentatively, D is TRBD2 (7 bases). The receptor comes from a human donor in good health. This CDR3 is CASRPAGADGELFF. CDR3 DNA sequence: TGTGCCAGCAGGCCTGCGGGGGCAGACGGGGAGCTGTTTTTT.